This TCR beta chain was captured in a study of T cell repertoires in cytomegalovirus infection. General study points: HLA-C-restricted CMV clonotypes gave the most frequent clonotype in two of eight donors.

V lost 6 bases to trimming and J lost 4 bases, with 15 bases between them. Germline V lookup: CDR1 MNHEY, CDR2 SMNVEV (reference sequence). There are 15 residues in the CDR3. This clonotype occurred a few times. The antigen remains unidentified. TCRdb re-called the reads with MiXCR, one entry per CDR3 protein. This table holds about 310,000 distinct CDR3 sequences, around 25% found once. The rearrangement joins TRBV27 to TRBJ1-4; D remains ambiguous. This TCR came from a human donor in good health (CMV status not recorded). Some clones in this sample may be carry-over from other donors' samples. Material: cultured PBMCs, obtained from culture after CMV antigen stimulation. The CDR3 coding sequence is TGTGCCAGCAGCCCCAGAGTCCGACTTAATGAAAAACTGTTTTTT. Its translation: CASSPRVRLNEKLFF.